Below, 27 T cell receptor beta chains from the same sample are listed, as sequenced in a study of early T cells in non-severe SARS-CoV-2 infection. A single record per CDR3 protein comes from TCRdb applying MiXCR to the 5' RACE reads. Of over 55,000 distinct CDR3 sequences listed, 9.5% to 15% are singletons. The sequencing used whole blood, collected at baseline. The receptors were gathered from an adult who was a healthcare worker with PCR-confirmed SARS-CoV-2 infection or an uninfected control (not recorded which).

This clonotype came up a few times. The chain couples TRBV11-2 to TRBJ2-7; D possibly uses TRBD1 or TRBD2 (5 bases each). The CDR3 is made up of 13 amino acids. V gave up 6 bases and J gave up 7 bases, with 16 bases separating them. CDR1 and CDR2 (germline): SGHAT, FQNNGV. CDR3 sequence: CASSRDAADEQYF. The DNA for the CDR3 is TGTGCCAGCAGTCGGGACGCCGCTGATGAGCAGTACTTC.

The chain is built from TRBV20-1 and TRBJ2-5; D is perhaps TRBD1 (5 bases). Germline assignment: CDR1 DFQATT and CDR2 SNEGSKA (reference sequence). Trimming removed 0 bases from V and 3 bases from J, with 14 bases in between. The CDR3 has 15 residues. CDR3 amino acids: CSARDLGAIKETQYF. CDR3 nucleotides: TGCAGTGCTAGAGATCTAGGGGCCATAAAAGAGACCCAGTACTTC.

The chain links TRBV9 to TRBJ2-1; the D is unclear. Germline loops: CDR1 SGDLS, CDR2 YYNGEE. CDR3 length equals 14 residues. The germline V and J ends were trimmed by 0 bases and 6 bases, with 10 bases remaining between them. Here the CDR3 reads CASSVDSRLNEQFF. The CDR3 DNA reads as TGTGCCAGCAGCGTAGACAGTAGACTCAATGAGCAGTTCTTC.

This clonotype has just a few counts. The V and J genes are TRBV28 and TRBJ2-2; D not certain. The V and J ends lost 4 bases and 4 bases respectively, with 13 bases between them. Germline CDR1 reads MDHEN; CDR2 reads SYDVKM. The CDR3 runs 15 residues. The CDR3 region is CASSSRRPATGELFF. The DNA of the CDR3 is TGTGCCAGCAGTTCTCGCCGGCCGGCCACCGGGGAGCTGTTTTTT.

This clonotype was counted many times. The chain recombines TRBV19 with TRBJ1-4; D is perhaps TRBD1 (6 bases). V lost 4 bases to trimming and J lost 7 bases, with 16 bases between them. Germline V gene lookup returns CDR1 LNHDA and CDR2 SQIVND (reference sequence). The CDR3 consists of 15 residues. CDR3 DNA sequence: TGTGCCAGTAGTAGCGGGACAATCCGAGGTGAAAAACTGTTTTTT. This codes for CASSSGTIRGEKLFF.

The chain uses TRBV5-4 and TRBJ2-7; 9 bases agree with TRBD1. In germline, CDR1 is SGHNT, CDR2 YYREEE (reference sequence). The CDR3 consists of 14 residues. V dropped 4 bases and J dropped 7; count of bases not matched to a gene: 9. The CDR3 coding sequence is TGTGCCAGCAGCCCGACAGGGGGGCTAAGAGAGCAGTACTTC. It encodes CASSPTGGLREQYF.

Written as DNA, the CDR3 is TGTGCCAGCAGCTTACTGGACGGGGTCAGCTCTGAAGCTTTCTTT. It codes for CASSLLDGVSSEAFF. The rearrangement joins TRBV11-2 to TRBJ1-1; D remains ambiguous. V was trimmed by 2 bases and J by 6 bases, leaving 16 bases between them. Germline V gives CDR1 SGHAT, CDR2 FQNNGV. The CDR3 consists of 15 residues.

This clonotype was counted a few times. The chain links TRBV12-3 or TRBV12-4 to TRBJ1-2; TRBD1 matches at 7 bases. The V gene end was trimmed by 6 bases and the J gene end by 7 bases; junction bases not matched to a gene: 11. The CDR3 totals 14 residues. CDR3 coding DNA: TGTGCCAGCAGCCCACTCGACAGGGCCGGTGGCTACACCTTC. It codes for CASSPLDRAGGYTF.

The sample holds many counts of this clonotype. In nucleotides, the CDR3 is TGTGCCAGCAGTGAAACACAGGACAACACCATATATTTT. It specifies CASSETQDNTIYF. The chain combines TRBV6-1 with TRBJ1-3; tentative D call: TRBD1 (5 bases). V lost 2 bases, J lost 7 bases, and 9 bases lay in between. CDR3 length: 13 residues. Germline loops: CDR1 MNHNS, CDR2 SASEGT.

The rearrangement uses TRBV7-2 and TRBJ2-3; 8 nucleotides agree with TRBD2. CDR3 length: 16 residues. The germline V gene has CDR1 SGHTA and CDR2 FQGNSA. V gave up 5 bases and J gave up 3 bases; unmatched junction bases: 10. The CDR3 sequence: CASSPGKAGATDTQYF. The DNA of the CDR3 is TGTGCCAGCAGCCCAGGAAAAGCGGGGGCGACAGATACGCAGTATTTT. Looking up the rest from reference TRBV7-2 and TRBJ2-3 gives the full variable domain: GAGVSQSPSNKVTEKGKDVELRCDPISGHTALYWYRQSLGQGLEFLIYFQGNSAPDKSGLPSDRFSAERTGGSVSTLTIQRTQQEDSAVYLCASSPGKAGATDTQYFGPGTRLTVL.

The table lists this clonotype with a few counts. This chain uses TRBV11-2 with TRBJ1-1, with 10 bases aligning to TRBD1. The CDR3 spans 14 residues. Germline V gene lookup returns CDR1 SGHAT and CDR2 FQNNGV. The V segment lost 3 bases and the J segment 4 bases; nucleotides outside the gene matches: 2. CDR3 in DNA: TGTGCCAGCAGCTTGCGGACAGGGGGCACTGAAGCTTTCTTT. Translation gives CASSLRTGGTEAFF.

In this sample, this clonotype turned up a few times. The chain couples TRBV11-2 to TRBJ2-5; D is unresolved. Germline loops: CDR1 SGHAT, CDR2 FQNNGV. The germline V and J ends were trimmed by 2 bases and 4 bases, with 8 bases remaining between them. This CDR3 contains 13 residues. This CDR3 reads CASSLSWAETQYF. The CDR3 DNA reads TGTGCCAGCAGCTTATCGTGGGCAGAGACCCAGTACTTC.

The chain has TRBV12-3 or TRBV12-4 and TRBJ1-3; no reliable D call. CDR3 length equals 11 residues. V was shortened by 5 bases and J by 6 bases, with 5 bases between the two germline ends. The CDR3 reads CASSPVNTIYF. The CDR3, as DNA: TGTGCCAGCAGTCCGGTAAACACCATATATTTT.

This clonotype has just a few counts. The rearrangement links TRBV7-6 to TRBJ2-3; tentative D call: TRBD1 (5 bases). Germline values: CDR1 SGHVS, CDR2 FNYEAQ. The CDR3 has 15 amino acids. V was cut by 5 bases and J by 2 bases, with 14 bases left in between. The CDR3 bases are TGTGCCAGCAGCCCATCGACAGCGTCCACAGATACGCAGTATTTT. It translates to CASSPSTASTDTQYF.

This clonotype has a handful of counts. The V call is TRBV9, the J call TRBJ2-1, with TRBD1 matching over 9 bases. The germline V gene encodes CDR1 SGDLS and CDR2 YYNGEE. The CDR3 runs to 13 residues. The V and J ends lost 7 bases and 4 bases, in that order; junction bases with no gene match: 3. In DNA form, the CDR3 reads TGTGCCAGCGGACAGGGGCCGTACAATGAGCAGTTCTTC. It translates to CASGQGPYNEQFF.

In its sample, this clonotype was seen a few times. The J gene is TRBJ2-1, the V gene TRBV4-1; D gene uncertain. The CDR3 sequence is 17 residues long. V gave up 3 bases and J gave up 4 bases, with 19 bases separating them. Germline V lookup: CDR1 MGHRA, CDR2 YSYEKL. In DNA, the CDR3 is TGCGCCAGCAGCCAGATAACCGCCGGCCTTCTTTACAATGAGCAGTTCTTC. As protein: CASSQITAGLLYNEQFF.

V and J are TRBV28 and TRBJ2-2; D ambiguous. Deletions cut 5 bases from V and 9 bases from J, with 4 bases between. CDR3 length: 10 residues. CDR1 and CDR2 from the germline V gene are MDHEN and SYDVKM. This chain's CDR3 is CASSSRELFF. CDR3 nucleotides: TGTGCCAGCAGTAGCAGGGAGCTGTTTTTT.

This clonotype was seen repeatedly, ten times or more. The rearrangement links TRBV7-6 to TRBJ2-5; 12 nucleotides line up with TRBD2. Trimming at V came to 5 bases and at J to 4 bases, leaving 5 bases not matched to a gene. Looked up from germline, CDR1 is SGHVS and CDR2 is FNYEAQ. The CDR3 covers 15 residues. CDR3 coding DNA: TGTGCCAGCAGCGAACTAGCGGGGGGAGGAGAGACCCAGTACTTC. This encodes CASSELAGGGETQYF.

The genes are TRBV7-9 and TRBJ2-7; D is unclear. This CDR3 spans 14 amino acids. Germline CDR1 SEHNR, CDR2 FQNEAQ (reference sequence). Trimming pared 4 bases from V and 2 bases from J, leaving 12 bases between. CDR3 amino acids: CASSSLTTPYEQYF. In DNA form, the CDR3 reads TGTGCCAGCAGCTCTTTAACAACTCCCTACGAGCAGTACTTC.

The V gene is TRBV5-5, the J gene TRBJ1-1; possible D gene TRBD1, 6 bases. CDR1 is SGHKS and CDR2 is YYEKEE in the germline V gene (reference sequence). This CDR3 is 16 amino acids long. The ends were cut back, 1 base at V and 1 base at J, with 14 bases in the middle. This chain's CDR3 is CASSLRGALSNTEAFF. DNA of the CDR3: TGTGCCAGCAGCTTGAGGGGGGCCCTCTCGAACACTGAAGCTTTCTTT.

This clonotype is a singleton in its sample. The rearrangement links TRBV2 to TRBJ1-1; D uncertain. In germline, CDR1 is SNHLY, CDR2 FYNNEI. Trimming shortened V by 4 bases and J by 5 bases, and 2 bases separated the two germline ends. This CDR3 has 10 amino acids. CDR3 amino acids: CASSVTEAFF. The CDR3 nucleotides read TGTGCCAGCAGTGTGACTGAAGCTTTCTTT.

In this sample, this clonotype turned up many times. This rearrangement joins TRBV20-1 to TRBJ1-4; 7 bases are a match to TRBD1. Trimming at V came to 5 bases and at J to 7 bases, leaving 16 bases not matched to a gene. CDR3 length equals 16 residues. The V gene's germline CDR1 is DFQATT and CDR2 SNEGSKA (reference sequence). This CDR3 reads CSAFAFDRAGSEKLFF. DNA for the CDR3: TGCAGTGCTTTTGCCTTTGACAGGGCGGGAAGTGAAAAACTGTTTTTT.

V gene TRBV2 combines with J gene TRBJ2-2, with D unclear. The CDR3 loop spans 11 amino acids. V lost 6 bases, J lost 6 bases, and 5 bases lay in between. Germline CDR1 is SNHLY and CDR2 is FYNNEI. In DNA, the CDR3 is TGTGCCAGCAGGGCGGCCGGGGAGCTGTTTTTT. It is translated as CASRAAGELFF.

The V and J genes are TRBV5-1 and TRBJ2-2; D is undetermined. V gave up 5 bases and J gave up 1 base, with 9 bases separating them. This CDR3 comprises 14 residues. Germline assignment: CDR1 SGHRS and CDR2 YFSETQ. This CDR3 reads CASSRAENTGELFF. DNA for the CDR3: TGCGCCAGCAGTAGGGCAGAGAACACCGGGGAGCTGTTTTTT.

This chain uses TRBV7-8 with TRBJ1-2; tentatively, D is TRBD1 (5 bases). Germline V gives CDR1 SGHVS, CDR2 FQNEAQ. The germline V and J ends were trimmed by 5 bases and 3 bases, with 28 bases remaining between them. The CDR3 is 19 amino acids. The CDR3 reads CASSPTRGSGAPSHYGYTF. CDR3 bases: TGTGCCAGCAGCCCCACTCGGGGGAGCGGGGCCCCATCTCACTATGGCTACACCTTC.

This chain joins TRBV18 and TRBJ2-7; D not resolved. V lost 5 bases and J 2 bases, leaving 10 bases between the germline ends. The CDR3 consists of 13 residues. Germline V gives CDR1 KGHSH, CDR2 LQKENI. In DNA, the CDR3 is TGTGCCAGCTCAGGTTATCGTGCCTACGAGCAGTACTTC. This gives the protein CASSGYRAYEQYF.

The chain has TRBV12-3 or TRBV12-4 and TRBJ2-3; 9 bases agree with TRBD2. The CDR3 covers 18 residues. J lost 2 bases, V lost 10 bases, and 19 bases had no gene match. The CDR3 region is CATQVGGGAWSNTDTQYF. CDR3 nucleotides: TGTGCCACCCAAGTTGGCGGGGGGGCTTGGTCCAACACAGATACGCAGTATTTT.